The rows below give T cell receptor beta chains drawn from one sample of a study of blood T cell repertoires in COVID-19. Repertoires were generated with immunoSEQ multiplex PCR, while TCRdb's copy carries only in-frame clones and drops some. The sample records 130,000 or so clones, roughly four fifths being singletons. The sample consisted of PBMCs or T cells enriched from blood (not recorded which). The receptors derive from a woman in her 50s with acute COVID-19. The CDR3 runs from the conserved cysteine through the conserved F or W. A D gene is named only where the DNA matches it firmly. Part of the rows lack a size; the others show once, few, many or a class for expanded clones.

J: TRBJ2-2
D: TRBD2
V: TRBV9
size: -
DNA: TGTGCCAGCAGCGTAGGACTAGCGGGGAACACCGGGGAGCTGTTTTTT
CDR3: CASSVGLAGNTGELFF

J: TRBJ1-5
D: -
V: TRBV19
size: -
DNA: TGTGCCAGTAGTAGGGAACAGGGTCGGGGCAATCAGCCCCAGCATTTT
CDR3: CASSREQGRGNQPQHF

J: TRBJ2-5
D: TRBD2
V: TRBV7-6
size: -
DNA: TGTGCCAGCAGCTTATTCGTGACTAGCGGGATCGAGACCCAGTACTTC
CDR3: CASSLFVTSGIETQYF

J: TRBJ1-2
D: TRBD1
V: TRBV6-1
size: -
DNA: TGTGCCAGCAGTGAGCAGGGGGAAGGCTATGGCTACACCTTC
CDR3: CASSEQGEGYGYTF

J: TRBJ2-1
D: TRBD2
V: TRBV4-3
size: few
DNA: TGCGCCAGCAGCCAAGAGGTGACTAGCCACGATGAGCAGTTCTTC
CDR3: CASSQEVTSHDEQFF

J: TRBJ2-3
D: TRBD2
V: TRBV7-3
size: -
DNA: TGTGCCAGCAGCAAGAGCGGGAGGTCTGCAGATACGCAGTATTTT
CDR3: CASSKSGRSADTQYF

J: TRBJ2-7
D: TRBD2
V: TRBV10-3
size: -
DNA: TGTGCCATCAGACCGGGACTAGCGGGAGCCGGCGAGCAGTACTTC
CDR3: CAIRPGLAGAGEQYF

J: TRBJ2-1
D: TRBD1
V: TRBV5-6
size: -
DNA: TGTGCCAGCCATGTCACCGGGACAGGTTACAATGAGCAGTTCTTC
CDR3: CASHVTGTGYNEQFF

J: TRBJ2-1
D: -
V: TRBV7-6
size: -
DNA: TGTGCCAGCAGCTTAAAACAGGGTGGTTCCTACAATGAGCAGTTCTTC
CDR3: CASSLKQGGSYNEQFF

J: TRBJ2-5
D: -
V: TRBV7-9
size: -
DNA: TGTGCCGGAACAGCTTTTCAAGAGACCCAGTACTTC
CDR3: CAGTAFQETQYF

J: TRBJ2-1
D: TRBD2
V: TRBV7-2
size: -
DNA: TGTGCCAGCAGCCGTAGCGGGGATAACTCCTACAATGAGCAGTTCTTC
CDR3: CASSRSGDNSYNEQFF

J: TRBJ1-2
D: TRBD1
V: TRBV18
size: once
DNA: TGTGCCAGCTCACAAAGCCCGGGACAGCTTCTAAACTATGGCTACACCTTC
CDR3: CASSQSPGQLLNYGYTF

J: TRBJ1-2
D: TRBD1
V: TRBV10-1
size: -
DNA: TGCGCCAGCAGTGGGACAGGGGGCAGACTTTATGGCTACACCTTC
CDR3: CASSGTGGRLYGYTF

J: TRBJ1-2
D: TRBD1
V: TRBV7-2
size: -
DNA: TGTGCCAGCAACTTACAGGGGGACTATGGCTACACCTTC
CDR3: CASNLQGDYGYTF

J: TRBJ2-7
D: -
V: TRBV6-5
size: -
DNA: TGTGCCAGCAGTTACTCTGGGGGGAAATCGTGGCACGAGCAGTACTTC
CDR3: CASSYSGGKSWHEQYF

J: TRBJ2-7
D: TRBD2
V: TRBV29-1
size: -
DNA: TGCAGCGTTGGGGGGGGACTAGCAAACGAGCAGTACTTC
CDR3: CSVGGGLANEQYF

J: TRBJ2-7
D: TRBD1
V: TRBV11-2
size: -
DNA: TGTGCCAGCAGCTTCGGGACAGGGAGATACGAGCAGTACTTC
CDR3: CASSFGTGRYEQYF

J: TRBJ2-7
D: TRBD1
V: TRBV7-7
size: few
DNA: TGTGCTAGCAGCCCCCGACAGGGTGGCGAGCAGTACTTC
CDR3: CASSPRQGGEQYF

J: TRBJ1-5
D: TRBD1
V: TRBV24-1
size: -
DNA: TGTGCCACCAGTGATTTGTTGAGGACAGGGGGCAATCAGCCCCAGCATTTT
CDR3: CATSDLLRTGGNQPQHF

J: TRBJ1-4
D: -
V: TRBV9
size: -
DNA: TGTGCCAGCAGCGTAGATTACGGTTCTGCAACTAATGAAAAACTGTTTTTT
CDR3: CASSVDYGSATNEKLFF

J: TRBJ1-5
D: TRBD1
V: TRBV28
size: -
DNA: TGTGCCAGCAGAGCCGGGACAGGGGGTGGCCAGCCCCAGCATTTT
CDR3: CASRAGTGGGQPQHF

J: TRBJ1-1
D: -
V: TRBV13
size: -
DNA: TGTGCCAGCAGCGAATACAGGGACACTGAAGCTTTCTTT
CDR3: CASSEYRDTEAFF

J: TRBJ2-5
D: -
V: TRBV13
size: -
DNA: TGTGCCAGCAGCTTCCGTAGTAGTCAACAAGAGACCCAGTACTTC
CDR3: CASSFRSSQQETQYF